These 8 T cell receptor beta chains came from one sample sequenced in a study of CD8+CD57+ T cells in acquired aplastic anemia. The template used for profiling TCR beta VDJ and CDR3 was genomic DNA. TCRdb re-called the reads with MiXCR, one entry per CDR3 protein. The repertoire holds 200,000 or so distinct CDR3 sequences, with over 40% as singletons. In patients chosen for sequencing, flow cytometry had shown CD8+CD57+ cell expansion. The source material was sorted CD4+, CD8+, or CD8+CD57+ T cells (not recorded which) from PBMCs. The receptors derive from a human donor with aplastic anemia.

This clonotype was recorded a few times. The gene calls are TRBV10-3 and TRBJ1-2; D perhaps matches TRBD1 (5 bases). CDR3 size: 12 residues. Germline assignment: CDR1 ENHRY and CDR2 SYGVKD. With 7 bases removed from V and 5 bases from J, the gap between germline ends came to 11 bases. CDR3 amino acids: CAITQQGYGYTF. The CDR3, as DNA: TGTGCCATCACTCAGCAGGGATATGGCTACACCTTC.

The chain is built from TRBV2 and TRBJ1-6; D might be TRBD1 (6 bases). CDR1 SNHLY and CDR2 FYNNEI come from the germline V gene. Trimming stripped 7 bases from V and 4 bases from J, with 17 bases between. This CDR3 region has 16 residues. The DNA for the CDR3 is TGTGCCAGCACCCGAACAGGGCAGCAATATAATTCACCCCTCCACTTT. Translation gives CASTRTGQQYNSPLHF.

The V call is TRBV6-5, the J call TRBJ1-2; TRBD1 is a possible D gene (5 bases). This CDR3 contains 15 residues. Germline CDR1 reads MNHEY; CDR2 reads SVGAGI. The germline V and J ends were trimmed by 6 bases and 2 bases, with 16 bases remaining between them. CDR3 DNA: TGTGCCAGCAGCTTGACCGGAGGGGCGAACTATGGCTACACCTTC. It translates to CASSLTGGANYGYTF.

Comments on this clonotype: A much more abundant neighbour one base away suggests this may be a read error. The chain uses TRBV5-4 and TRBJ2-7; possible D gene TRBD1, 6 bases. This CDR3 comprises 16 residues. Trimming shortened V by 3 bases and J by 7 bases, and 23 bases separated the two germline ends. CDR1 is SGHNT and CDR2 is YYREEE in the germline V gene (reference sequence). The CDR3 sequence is CASSSSGQGMWDEQYF. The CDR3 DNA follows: TGTGCCAGCAGCTCGTCAGGTCAGGGGATGTGGGATGAGCAGTACTTC.

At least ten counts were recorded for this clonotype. The DNA for the CDR3 is TGTGCCAGCAGCGCGTTTGCGAACACTGAAGCTTTCTTT. This translates into CASSAFANTEAFF. The chain recombines TRBV2 with TRBJ1-1; D remains unclear. V gave up 6 bases and J gave up 1 base, with 9 bases separating them. The germline V gene has CDR1 SNHLY and CDR2 FYNNEI. The CDR3 spans 13 residues.

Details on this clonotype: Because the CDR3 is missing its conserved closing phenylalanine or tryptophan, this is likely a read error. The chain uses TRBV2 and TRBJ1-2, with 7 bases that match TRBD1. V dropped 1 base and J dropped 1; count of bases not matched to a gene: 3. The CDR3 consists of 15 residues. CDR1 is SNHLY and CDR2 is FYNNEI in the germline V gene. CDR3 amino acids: CASSEGTGLNYGYTL. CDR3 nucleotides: TGTGCCAGCAGTGAAGGGACAGGACTTAACTATGGCTACACCCTT.

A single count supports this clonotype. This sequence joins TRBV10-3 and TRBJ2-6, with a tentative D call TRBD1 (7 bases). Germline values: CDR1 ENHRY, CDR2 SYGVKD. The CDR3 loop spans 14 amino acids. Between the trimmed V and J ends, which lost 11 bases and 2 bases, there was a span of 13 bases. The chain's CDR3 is CAAGGGAGANVLTF. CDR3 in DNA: TGTGCCGCCGGAGGGGGCGCTGGGGCCAACGTCCTGACTTTC.

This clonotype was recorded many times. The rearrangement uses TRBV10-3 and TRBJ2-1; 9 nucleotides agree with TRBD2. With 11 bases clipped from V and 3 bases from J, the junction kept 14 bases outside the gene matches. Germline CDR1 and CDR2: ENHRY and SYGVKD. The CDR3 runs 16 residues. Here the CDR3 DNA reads TGTGCCTCTCATCCAGCGGGGGGCCCACTCTACAATGAGCAGTTCTTC. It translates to CASHPAGGPLYNEQFF.